These 32 T cell receptor beta chains came from one sample sequenced in a study of blood T cell repertoires in COVID-19. Repertoires were generated with immunoSEQ multiplex PCR, while TCRdb's copy carries only in-frame clones and drops some. The sample consists of about 230,000 clones, approximately 87% of them appearing once. Sequenced sample: peripheral blood. The source is a woman aged 70-85 years with active or convalescent COVID-19.

This chain joins TRBV20-1 and TRBJ1-2; a possible D gene is TRBD1 (5 bases). Germline lookup yields CDR1 DFQATT and CDR2 SNEGSKA (reference sequence). Trimming took off 6 bases at V and 6 bases at J, with 11 bases between the two ends. CDR3 size: 11 residues. CDR3 amino acids: CSALQVDGYTF. In nucleotides, the CDR3 is TGCAGTGCGCTACAGGTCGATGGCTACACCTTC.

The genes are TRBV9 and TRBJ1-5, with unresolved D. Germline lookup yields CDR1 SGDLS and CDR2 YYNGEE. The V gene lost 0 bases and the J gene lost 5 bases, with 12 bases spanning the gap. The CDR3 spans 15 residues. The CDR3 sequence is CASSVGSGWDQPQHF. The CDR3 DNA reads TGTGCCAGCAGCGTAGGTTCAGGCTGGGATCAGCCCCAGCATTTT.

V gene TRBV18 combines with J gene TRBJ1-5; 8 bases are shared with TRBD1. CDR3 length: 17 residues. Trimming removed 0 bases from V and 4 bases from J; junction bases left unmatched: 8. Germline V gene sequence: CDR1 KGHSH, CDR2 LQKENI. DNA of the CDR3: TGTGCCAGCTCACCACCAGATTGGGACAGGCGAAATCAGCCCCAGCATTTT. As protein: CASSPPDWDRRNQPQHF.

V and J are TRBV25-1 and TRBJ1-1, with TRBD1 matching over 7 bases. V shed 6 bases, J shed 2 bases, and the junction held 6 bases outside the gene matches. This CDR3 spans 14 amino acids. Looked up from germline, CDR1 is MGHDK and CDR2 is SYGVNS. The CDR3 reads CASSPTGTNTEAFF. CDR3 DNA: TGTGCCAGCAGCCCGACAGGGACTAACACTGAAGCTTTCTTT.

The rearrangement uses TRBV3-1 (or the pseudogene TRBV3-2) and TRBJ1-6; D call uncertain. Trimming stripped 1 base from V and 7 bases from J, with 11 bases between. This CDR3 region has 15 residues. Germline CDR1 LGHDT, CDR2 YNNKEL (reference sequence). In DNA form, the CDR3 reads TGTGCCAGCAGCCAAGGGGTTTCAGGAAATTCACCCCTCCACTTT. Protein sequence: CASSQGVSGNSPLHF.

The rearrangement links TRBV19 to TRBJ1-2; 7 nucleotides align to TRBD1. Losses at the gene ends were 8 bases for V and 1 base for J; bases not matched to a gene: 10. CDR3 size: 15 residues. Germline V gene sequence: CDR1 LNHDA, CDR2 SQIVND (reference sequence). CDR3 in DNA: TGTGCCAGTCAACCACGGGACAGAATTAACTATGGCTACACCTTC. Translated: CASQPRDRINYGYTF.

The chain couples TRBV19 to TRBJ2-7; 11 positions agree with TRBD1. V lost 7 bases and J lost 7; bases outside the gene matches: 6. The CDR3 has 13 residues. Per germline, CDR1 LNHDA and CDR2 SQIVND (reference sequence). The CDR3: CASKGTGGGEQYF. The CDR3 DNA follows: TGTGCCAGTAAAGGGACAGGGGGAGGAGAGCAGTACTTC.

This chain connects TRBV12-3 or TRBV12-4 to TRBJ2-2; possibly TRBD2 for D (5 bases). The CDR3 is made up of 12 amino acids. Trimming stripped 10 bases from V and 2 bases from J, with 8 bases between. The CDR3 DNA is TGTGCCAACCGGGGTAACACCGGGGAGCTGTTTTTT. This encodes CANRGNTGELFF.

This clone was detected a few times. The rearrangement links TRBV19 to TRBJ2-2; 7 bases match TRBD1. Germline V gene sequence: CDR1 LNHDA, CDR2 SQIVND (reference sequence). The CDR3 loop spans 14 amino acids. The ends lost 7 bases at V and 5 bases at J; junction bases unmatched: 7. CDR3 in DNA: TGTGCCAGTACCCACTCAGGGGGAACCGGGGAGCTGTTTTTT. It is translated as CASTHSGGTGELFF.

This rearrangement joins TRBV7-9 to TRBJ2-5, with D perhaps matching TRBD2 (5 bases). This CDR3 region has 18 residues. Trimming cost V 1 base and J 0 bases, with 18 bases left between them. From germline, CDR1 is SEHNR and CDR2 FQNEAQ (reference sequence). CDR3 residues: CASSLGRILAWNQETQYF. Written as DNA, the CDR3 is TGTGCCAGCAGCTTAGGACGGATCTTAGCGTGGAACCAAGAGACCCAGTACTTC.

J is TRBJ2-7 and V is TRBV19, with 7 positions matching TRBD2. Trimming cost V 5 bases and J 6 bases; bases outside gene matches: 7. The germline V gene has CDR1 LNHDA and CDR2 SQIVND (reference sequence). The CDR3 is 13 residues long. The DNA for the CDR3 is TGTGCCAGTAGTCCGGGACTACACGGCGAGCAGTACTTC. As protein: CASSPGLHGEQYF.

This clone was seen a single time. V usage is TRBV28 and J usage is TRBJ1-2, with D unclear. Between the trimmed V and J ends, which lost 7 bases and 5 bases, there was a span of 14 bases. The CDR3 sequence is 13 residues long. CDR1 and CDR2 from the germline V gene are MDHEN and SYDVKM. CDR3 nucleotide sequence: TGTGCCAGCAATGTCGGGATGAGGTATGGCTACACCTTC. Translated: CASNVGMRYGYTF.

The chain has TRBV19 and TRBJ2-2, with 9 bases fitting TRBD2. Germline CDR1 and CDR2: LNHDA and SQIVND (reference sequence). The CDR3 has 16 amino acids. V lost 5 bases to trimming and J lost 7 bases; unmatched junction nucleotides: 11. In nucleotides, the CDR3 is TGTGCCAGTAGTCATACCGCGGGAGGGCCGATCGGGGAGCTGTTTTTT. Translation: CASSHTAGGPIGELFF.

The chain couples TRBV19 to TRBJ2-7; D may be TRBD1 (6 bases). V lost 6 bases and J 6 bases, leaving 18 bases between the germline ends. The CDR3 contains 14 residues. Germline values: CDR1 LNHDA, CDR2 SQIVND (reference sequence). CDR3 amino acids: CASRQQGAGGEQYF. For the CDR3, the DNA is TGTGCCAGTAGACAACAGGGCGCTGGGGGCGAGCAGTACTTC. Drawing the rest from reference TRBV19 and TRBJ2-7, the complete variable domain is DGGITQSPKYLFRKEGQNVTLSCEQNLNHDAMYWYRQDPGQGLRLIYYSQIVNDFQKGDIAEGYSVSREKKESFPLTVTSAQKNPTAFYLCASRQQGAGGEQYFGPGTRLTVT.

The chain carries TRBV5-8 and TRBJ2-5; perhaps TRBD2 as D (6 bases). The CDR3 runs to 15 residues. Looked up from germline, CDR1 is SGHTS and CDR2 is YDEGEE. Trimming left V 4 bases short and J 4 bases short, with 17 bases between. The CDR3 region has the DNA TGTGCCAGCAGCCGCAGACCGGGGGTATCAGAGACCCAGTACTTC. Amino acids: CASSRRPGVSETQYF.

This chain links TRBV2 with TRBJ2-5; possible D gene TRBD2, 6 bases. The germline CDR1 and CDR2 sequences are SNHLY and FYNNEI. With 8 bases removed from V and 5 bases from J, the gap between germline ends came to 18 bases. The CDR3 is 14 residues long. The CDR3 region has the DNA TGTGCCAGCGGGGGGAGATACGGGCCTGAGACCCAGTACTTC. Translated: CASGGRYGPETQYF.

The chain couples TRBV7-9 to TRBJ1-1; a possible D gene is TRBD1 (5 bases). V was cut by 1 base and J by 4 bases, with 13 bases left in between. The germline gives CDR1 SEHNR, CDR2 FQNEAQ (reference sequence). CDR3 length: 15 amino acids. The CDR3 DNA reads TGTGCCAGCAGCTTAGGAAGCAGCAGGGTCACTGAAGCTTTCTTT. Its protein is CASSLGSSRVTEAFF.

The rearrangement uses TRBV5-4 and TRBJ1-4; D ambiguous. The CDR3 is 14 amino acids. Trimming left V 2 bases short and J 5 bases short, with 10 bases between. Germline V gene data show CDR1 as SGHNT and CDR2 as YYREEE (reference sequence). The chain's CDR3 is CASSLRDSNEKLFF. Written as DNA, the CDR3 is TGTGCCAGCAGCTTACGGGATAGCAATGAAAAACTGTTTTTT.

The CDR3 loop is CASSLEWANEQFF. Here the CDR3 DNA reads TGCGCCAGCAGCTTGGAATGGGCCAATGAGCAGTTCTTC. The chain carries TRBV5-1 and TRBJ2-1; D gene ambiguous. The length of the CDR3 is 13 residues. CDR1 and CDR2 (germline): SGHRS, YFSETQ. V gave up 0 bases and J gave up 6 bases, with 7 bases separating them.

V is TRBV5-1 and J is TRBJ1-5; D is unresolved. Trimming shortened V by 0 bases and J by 5 bases, and 12 bases separated the two germline ends. This CDR3 has 15 residues. Germline V gene sequence: CDR1 SGHRS, CDR2 YFSETQ. The DNA for the CDR3 is TGCGCCAGCAGCTTGGGGGCCGGCCCGGATCAGCCCCAGCATTTT. This translates into CASSLGAGPDQPQHF.

The V gene is TRBV11-3, the J gene TRBJ2-7; 9 positions agree with TRBD2. Per germline, CDR1 SGHNT and CDR2 YENEEA. The CDR3 totals 14 residues. Trimming removed 2 bases from V and 5 bases from J; junction bases left unmatched: 4. CDR3 loop: CASSLSGTSNEQYF. Written as DNA, the CDR3 is TGTGCCAGCAGCTTATCCGGGACTAGCAACGAGCAGTACTTC.

The V and J genes are TRBV5-6 and TRBJ2-1, with TRBD2 matching 11 bases. V was pared by 2 bases and J by 4 bases, with 2 bases of the junction left unmatched. This CDR3 comprises 15 residues. CDR1 SGHDT and CDR2 YYEEEE come from the germline V gene. The DNA for the CDR3 is TGTGCCAGCAGCTTAGGGACTAGCGGTTACAATGAGCAGTTCTTC. Its protein is CASSLGTSGYNEQFF.

V is TRBV5-1 and J is TRBJ2-5; tentative D call: TRBD1 (5 bases). V was trimmed by 1 base and J by 4 bases, leaving 11 bases between them. Germline CDR1 and CDR2: SGHRS and YFSETQ. This CDR3 contains 14 residues. CDR3 bases: TGCGCCAGCAGCTTGAAAGGGGTGGGAGAGACCCAGTACTTC. Translated, it gives CASSLKGVGETQYF.

V is TRBV5-5 and J is TRBJ2-7; D possibly corresponds to TRBD2 (5 bases). CDR3 length: 13 amino acids. V was pared by 4 bases and J by 1 base, with 9 bases between. CDR1 and CDR2 from the germline V gene are SGHKS and YYEKEE (reference sequence). CDR3 in DNA: TGTGCCAGCAGCGCCACGGGGTCCTACGAGCAGTACTTC. The encoded protein is CASSATGSYEQYF.

Notes on this clone: One end of the junction does not line up with germline, which may come from a read error. The rearrangement joins TRBV29-1 to TRBJ2-5; 10 positions match TRBD1. The CDR3 length is 14 residues. CDR1 is SQVTM and CDR2 is ANQGSEA in the germline V gene. The CDR3 protein is CSFESGTGAKTQYF. CDR3 DNA: TGCAGCTTTGAATCTGGGACAGGGGCAAAGACCCAGTACTTC.

This clone has just one count. The rearrangement links TRBV7-9 to TRBJ2-1; 9 positions agree with TRBD2. Germline assignment: CDR1 SEHNR and CDR2 FQNEAQ (reference sequence). The V gene end was trimmed by 5 bases and the J gene end by 8 bases; junction bases not matched to a gene: 13. CDR3 length: 16 residues. The DNA for the CDR3 is TGTGCCAGCAGCCCCCGGGTTTCTAGCGGGACCTATGAGCAGTTCTTC. This encodes CASSPRVSSGTYEQFF. The full variable domain, with the rest looked up from reference TRBV7-9 and TRBJ2-1, is DTGVSQNPRHKITKRGQNVTFRCDPISEHNRLYWYRQTLGQGPEFLTYFQNEAQLEKSRLLSDRFSAERPKGSFSTLEIQRTEQGDSAMYLCASSPRVSSGTYEQFFGPGTRLTVL.

The J gene is TRBJ2-1, the V gene TRBV24-1; 9 bases fit TRBD2. V shed 3 bases, J shed 2 bases, and the junction held 10 bases outside the gene matches. Germline V CDR1 and CDR2: KGHDR, SFDVKD. This CDR3 comprises 18 residues. CDR3 bases: TGTGCCACCAGTGATCCACTTGGGGGCGGGAGGGCCTACAATGAGCAGTTCTTC. Encoded protein: CATSDPLGGGRAYNEQFF.

This clone has only a few counts. The V gene is TRBV5-1, the J gene TRBJ2-5; a weak D match, TRBD1 (5 bases). V was pared by 4 bases and J by 4 bases, with 8 bases between. CDR1 is SGHRS and CDR2 is YFSETQ in the germline V gene. The CDR3 loop spans 12 amino acids. The CDR3 protein is CASSPRGETQYF. For the CDR3, the DNA is TGCGCCAGCAGCCCAAGGGGAGAGACCCAGTACTTC.

V gene TRBV2 combines with J gene TRBJ2-5; TRBD1 matches 7 bases. After removal of 5 bases from V and 3 bases from J, the junction contained 6 bases not matched to a gene. The CDR3 runs to 14 residues. Per the germline V gene, CDR1 is SNHLY and CDR2 is FYNNEI. DNA of the CDR3: TGTGCCAGCAGTTGGGGGCAGGGGGAAGAGACCCAGTACTTC. It encodes CASSWGQGEETQYF. Full variable domain (remainder filled in from reference TRBV2 and TRBJ2-5): EPEVTQTPSHQVTQMGQEVILRCVPISNHLYFYWYRQILGQKVEFLVSFYNNEISEKSEIFDDQFSVERPDGSNFTLKIRSTKLEDSAMYFCASSWGQGEETQYFGPGTRLLVL.

The gene calls are TRBV6-5 and TRBJ1-5, with D unclear. V was pared by 6 bases and J by 8 bases, with 17 bases between. The CDR3 totals 14 residues. Germline CDR1 and CDR2: MNHEY and SVGAGI. CDR3 residues: CASSPGERREPQHF. CDR3 DNA sequence: TGTGCCAGCAGCCCCGGGGAACGAAGAGAGCCCCAGCATTTT.

This clone was observed a few times. The gene calls are TRBV13 and TRBJ2-4, with 10 bases aligning to TRBD2. The CDR3 spans 20 residues. After removal of 1 base from V and 0 bases from J, the junction contained 12 bases not matched to a gene. Germline V lookup: CDR1 PRHDT, CDR2 FYEKMQ (reference sequence). The CDR3 coding sequence is TGTGCCAGCAGCTTAGTGGGGTGGACTAGCGGTCCTATAGCCAAAAACATTCAGTACTTC. It codes for CASSLVGWTSGPIAKNIQYF.

This clone was counted once. J is TRBJ2-3 and V is TRBV10-3, with D hard to call. V was shortened by 5 bases and J by 3 bases, with 12 bases between the two germline ends. Germline-derived CDR1 and CDR2 are ENHRY and SYGVKD. The CDR3 totals 14 residues. The CDR3 loop reads CAISSHSETDTQYF. Written as DNA, the CDR3 is TGTGCCATCAGTTCCCACTCCGAGACAGATACGCAGTATTTT.